This T cell receptor beta chain was obtained from a study of cytomegalovirus exposure and HLA in healthy donors. Overall study findings and caveats: V- and J-gene trimming of TCR beta was linked (in a later analysis) to a missense DCLRE1C variant. A later look showed TCR association rates differing by HLA locus, highest for DRB1 and lowest for HLA-C. The authors enumerated roughly 180 TCR beta chains as linked to cytomegalovirus. It was assumed in the presence/absence analyses that sequencing depth was roughly uniform across donors.

The CDR3 is made up of 15 amino acids. Trimming took off 0 bases at V and 3 bases at J, with 12 bases between the two ends. Per germline, CDR1 MNHEY and CDR2 SVGAGI. 60 Vbeta and 13 Jbeta primers were used in PCR. Some clones are missing from TCRdb's copy, which holds only in-frame ones; the method was immunoSEQ multiplex PCR. The table shows over 85,000 clones, with approximately 7.6% occurring only once. Comments on this clone: Its antigen remains unknown.

V usage is TRBV6-5 and J usage is TRBJ2-7, with D possibly being TRBD1 (5 bases). The sample was PBMCs. The sequence was obtained from a man aged 45-65 years in good health and CMV-seronegative. In DNA, the CDR3 is TGTGCCAGCAGTTACTCAGAACAGGCATACTACGAGCAGTACTTC. This encodes CASSYSEQAYYEQYF.